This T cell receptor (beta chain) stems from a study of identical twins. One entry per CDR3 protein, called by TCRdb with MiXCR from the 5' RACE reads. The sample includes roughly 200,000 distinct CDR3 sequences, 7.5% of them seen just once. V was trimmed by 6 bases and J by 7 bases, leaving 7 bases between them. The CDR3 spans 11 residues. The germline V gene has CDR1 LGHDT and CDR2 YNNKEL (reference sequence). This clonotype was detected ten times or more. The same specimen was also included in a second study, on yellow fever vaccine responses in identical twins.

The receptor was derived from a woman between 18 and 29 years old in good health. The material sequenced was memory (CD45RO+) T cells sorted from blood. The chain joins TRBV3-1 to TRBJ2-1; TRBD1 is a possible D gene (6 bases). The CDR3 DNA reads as TGTGCCAGCAGTCAGGGGAATGAGCAGTTCTTC. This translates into CASSQGNEQFF.